The 26 T cell receptor beta chains below come from one sample, sequenced in a study of T cells in Graves' hyperthyroidism and ophthalmopathy. The investigators amplified TCR beta CDR3 regions from RNA transcripts. Initially, a first-round RT-PCR of the TCR CDR3 employed the HTBI primer set. TCRdb reanalysed the multiplex PCR reads using MiXCR and keeps one entry per CDR3 protein. The sample includes about 720,000 distinct CDR3 sequences, less than 20% of them seen just once. Sequenced input: blood. The receptor source for this set is a young man with Graves' hyperthyroidism.

This chain links TRBV7-9 with TRBJ2-5; 10 bases align to TRBD2. This CDR3 spans 20 amino acids. The V gene end was trimmed by 5 bases and the J gene end by 5 bases; junction bases not matched to a gene: 23. Per germline, CDR1 SEHNR and CDR2 FQNEAQ (reference sequence). DNA of the CDR3: TGTGCCAGCAGCCAAGTTGGCCTAGCGGGAGCCTCTCGCCTTGGGGAGACCCAGTACTTC. Protein: CASSQVGLAGASRLGETQYF.

This clonotype occurred many times. The gene calls are TRBV7-8 and TRBJ2-1; TRBD1 matches 10 bases. CDR1 and CDR2 from the germline V gene are SGHVS and FQNEAQ. The CDR3 length is 15 residues. V trimming: 5 bases; J trimming: 8 bases; junction bases outside the gene matches: 9. CDR3 DNA sequence: TGTGCCAGCAGCCCCGGGACAGGGGAAGTAGATGAGCAGTTCTTC. Its translation is CASSPGTGEVDEQFF. The complete variable domain, with remaining parts taken from reference TRBV7-8 and TRBJ2-1, reads GAGVSQSPRYKVAKRGQDVALRCDPISGHVSLFWYQQALGQGPEFLTYFQNEAQLDKSGLPSDRFFAERPEGSVSTLKIQRTQQEDSAVYLCASSPGTGEVDEQFFGPGTRLTVL.

This clonotype was recorded at least ten times. The genes are TRBV11-2 and TRBJ1-1; 10 positions agree with TRBD1. In germline, CDR1 is SGHAT, CDR2 FQNNGV. The CDR3 contains 13 residues. The J segment lost 10 bases and the V segment lost 5 bases, leaving 7 bases of the junction unmatched. This CDR3 is CASSPGTGVRAFF. In nucleotides, the CDR3 is TGTGCCAGCAGCCCCGGGACAGGGGTGAGAGCTTTCTTT.

CDR3 sequence reads: CASSGSWVSYEQYF. CDR3 bases: TGTGCCAGCAGTGGGTCATGGGTCTCCTACGAGCAGTACTTC. V and J are TRBV6-1 and TRBJ2-7; no reliable D call. Germline assignment: CDR1 MNHNS and CDR2 SASEGT. The CDR3 length is 14 residues. Trimming removed 4 bases from V and 0 bases from J, with 10 bases in between.

This clonotype was seen ten or more times. The chain uses TRBV18 and TRBJ2-5, with D perhaps matching TRBD1 (5 bases). V gave up 2 bases and J gave up 2 bases, with 12 bases separating them. CDR3 length: 15 amino acids. Germline-derived CDR1 and CDR2 are KGHSH and LQKENI. CDR3 sequence: CASSPNQGQQETQYF. The CDR3 DNA follows: TGTGCCAGCTCACCAAATCAGGGCCAACAAGAGACCCAGTACTTC.

This clonotype was seen a few times. The chain combines TRBV6-1 with TRBJ2-5, with a possible D match to TRBD2 (6 bases). V gave up 5 bases and J gave up 3 bases, with 13 bases separating them. Germline values: CDR1 MNHNS, CDR2 SASEGT. The CDR3 extends over 14 amino acids. CDR3 sequence: CASSLGGKEETQYF. CDR3 nucleotide sequence: TGTGCCAGCAGTCTTGGGGGGAAGGAAGAGACCCAGTACTTC.

This clonotype appeared a few times. This may be a read error: a much more frequent sequence differs by one nucleotide. The chain is built from TRBV20-1 and TRBJ2-7, with no clear D. Germline V lookup: CDR1 DFQATT, CDR2 SNEGSKA (reference sequence). The V gene lost 0 bases and the J gene lost 2 bases, with 11 bases spanning the gap. This CDR3 has 14 amino acids. The CDR3 is CSARDVGKTYEQYF. The CDR3 DNA reads as TGCAGTGCTAGAGATGTGGGCAAAACCTACGAGCAGTACTTC.

This clonotype was counted many times. The V gene is TRBV28, the J gene TRBJ1-5, with D unclear. The V end was cut by 6 bases, the J end by 4 bases, with 19 bases between. This CDR3 spans 16 amino acids. Germline V lookup: CDR1 MDHEN, CDR2 SYDVKM. CDR3 in amino acids: CASRVALWRENQPQHF. In nucleotides, the CDR3 is TGTGCCAGCAGGGTAGCCCTGTGGAGAGAGAATCAGCCCCAGCATTTT.

This clonotype has a count of ten or more. The J gene is TRBJ2-3, the V gene TRBV28; D is tentatively TRBD1 or TRBD2 (5 bases each). The CDR3 consists of 15 residues. V shed 4 bases and J shed 0 bases, with 11 bases lying between them. In germline, CDR1 is MDHEN, CDR2 SYDVKM. Here the CDR3 DNA reads TGTGCCAGCAGTTCCGACCGGGACAGCACAGATACGCAGTATTTT. It encodes CASSSDRDSTDTQYF.

This clonotype was seen repeatedly, ten times or more. The V call is TRBV20-1, the J call TRBJ2-7; D is possibly TRBD2 (6 bases). The CDR3 runs to 14 residues. Germline-derived CDR1 and CDR2 are DFQATT and SNEGSKA (reference sequence). Trimming cost V 5 bases and J 0 bases, with 14 bases left between them. CDR3 protein: CSAVAGGNSYEQYF. For the CDR3, the DNA is TGCAGTGCTGTAGCTGGCGGGAACTCCTACGAGCAGTACTTC.

V usage is TRBV19 and J usage is TRBJ1-1, with 8 nucleotides matching TRBD1. With V trimmed by 3 bases and J by 1 base, 10 bases remained unmatched. CDR3 size: 17 residues. Germline V gives CDR1 LNHDA, CDR2 SQIVND (reference sequence). This CDR3 reads CASSIIRGRYSNTEAFF. In DNA, the CDR3 is TGTGCCAGTAGTATTATCAGGGGGCGGTATTCGAACACTGAAGCTTTCTTT.

This clonotype was recorded a few times. V is TRBV4-1 and J is TRBJ1-5; D remains unclear. Trimming removed 0 bases from V and 8 bases from J, with 14 bases in between. CDR1 is MGHRA and CDR2 is YSYEKL in the germline V gene. This CDR3 is 15 amino acids long. The CDR3 protein is CASSQDFVQSEPQHF. The CDR3 bases are TGCGCCAGCAGCCAAGACTTCGTACAGTCCGAGCCCCAGCATTTT.

This clonotype was observed a handful of times. This sequence joins TRBV9 and TRBJ2-1, with TRBD2 matching 14 bases. The CDR3 is made up of 17 amino acids. V lost 0 bases, J lost 7 bases, and 6 bases stayed unmatched. Germline-derived CDR1 and CDR2 are SGDLS and YYNGEE. CDR3 DNA sequence: TGTGCCAGCAGCGTAGCTAGGGGACTAGCGGGGGAAAATGAGCAGTTCTTC. Protein sequence: CASSVARGLAGENEQFF.

At least ten counts were recorded for this clonotype. The chain employs TRBV2 and TRBJ1-1; 9 positions agree with TRBD1. The trim removed 4 bases at V and 5 bases at J, leaving 8 bases unmatched. Germline lookup yields CDR1 SNHLY and CDR2 FYNNEI. The CDR3 covers 15 residues. This CDR3 is CASSATGGSWTEAFF. CDR3 coding DNA: TGTGCCAGCAGTGCCACAGGGGGCTCGTGGACTGAAGCTTTCTTT.

This clonotype has more than one count but fewer than ten. The J gene is TRBJ2-7, the V gene TRBV7-9, with D perhaps given as TRBD1 or TRBD2 (5 bases each). The V gene's germline CDR1 is SEHNR and CDR2 FQNEAQ (reference sequence). The CDR3 spans 16 residues. V was trimmed by 4 bases and J by 0 bases, leaving 16 bases between them. DNA for the CDR3: TGTGCCAGCAGCTACCAATTCGGGGCCAACTCCTACGAGCAGTACTTC. The encoded protein is CASSYQFGANSYEQYF.

This clonotype occurred a few times. The CDR3 protein is CASVIAGGPEYNEQFF. The CDR3 region has the DNA TGTGCCAGCGTGATAGCGGGAGGGCCGGAGTACAATGAGCAGTTCTTC. This chain connects TRBV28 to TRBJ2-1; TRBD2 aligns across 11 bases. The CDR3 spans 16 residues. Germline CDR1 and CDR2: MDHEN and SYDVKM. The junction had 10 bases not matched to a gene; V was cut back by 8 bases and J by 4 bases.

This clonotype was found many times. The rearrangement links TRBV11-3 to TRBJ2-7; tentatively, D is TRBD2 (6 bases). Per germline, CDR1 SGHNT and CDR2 YENEEA. The CDR3 length is 13 residues. With 5 bases removed from V and 4 bases from J, the gap between germline ends came to 12 bases. The CDR3 DNA is TGTGCCAGCAGCCGGGACTCTACTTACGAGCAGTACTTC. It codes for CASSRDSTYEQYF.

This clonotype was counted ten times or more. This rearrangement joins TRBV2 to TRBJ1-1, with D maybe TRBD1 (6 bases). Germline CDR1 SNHLY, CDR2 FYNNEI. This CDR3 is 11 amino acids long. V was clipped by 4 bases and J by 7 bases, with 7 bases between them. Here the CDR3 reads CASSGTDEAFF. In DNA form, the CDR3 reads TGTGCCAGCAGTGGGACAGATGAAGCTTTCTTT. The variable domain in full, completed from reference TRBV2 and TRBJ1-1, reads EPEVTQTPSHQVTQMGQEVILRCVPISNHLYFYWYRQILGQKVEFLVSFYNNEISEKSEIFDDQFSVERPDGSNFTLKIRSTKLEDSAMYFCASSGTDEAFFGQGTRLTVV.

This chain connects TRBV11-2 to TRBJ1-1, with D unresolved. In germline, CDR1 is SGHAT, CDR2 FQNNGV. Trimming removed 0 bases at V and 9 bases at J, with 8 bases between. CDR3 size: 12 residues. The CDR3 reads CASSLDLIKAFF. CDR3 nucleotides: TGTGCCAGCAGCTTAGATCTTATAAAAGCTTTCTTT.

This clonotype was counted only a few times. This chain connects TRBV12-5 to TRBJ2-1; a weak D match, TRBD1 (5 bases). CDR3 size: 15 residues. Germline V gene data show CDR1 as LGHNT and CDR2 as FRNRAP. Trimming pared 7 bases from V and 8 bases from J, leaving 21 bases between. This CDR3 is CASAPLWRTSDEQFF. The CDR3 bases are TGTGCTAGTGCCCCTCTCTGGCGGACAAGCGATGAGCAGTTCTTC.

Comments on this clonotype: This could be a read error, since a much larger clone is one nucleotide away. In DNA, the CDR3 is TGTGCCAGCAGTGCTCCGGGCGGGGCGAGGGAGCAGTACTTC. Residues: CASSAPGGAREQYF. The chain recombines TRBV2 with TRBJ2-7; a weak D match, TRBD2 (6 bases). Trimming took 4 bases from V and 7 from J, leaving 17 bases between them. This CDR3 is built from 14 residues. In germline, CDR1 is SNHLY, CDR2 FYNNEI.

This clonotype has ten or more counts. The J gene is TRBJ1-5, the V gene TRBV9, with 7 bases aligning to TRBD1. The CDR3 contains 15 residues. V gave up 6 bases and J gave up 2 bases; unmatched junction bases: 8. Germline loops: CDR1 SGDLS, CDR2 YYNGEE. The CDR3 here is CASNERGTGNQPQHF. DNA for the CDR3: TGTGCCAGCAACGAAAGGGGGACAGGCAATCAGCCCCAGCATTTT.

This clonotype was found a few times. V is TRBV29-1 and J is TRBJ2-1, with 9 nucleotides matching TRBD1. The CDR3 extends over 13 amino acids. Germline V gene data show CDR1 as SQVTM and CDR2 as ANQGSEA. V shed 6 bases, J shed 6 bases, and the junction held 6 bases outside the gene matches. CDR3 bases: TGCAGCGTGGTTTACAGGGGGCCCAATGAGCAGTTCTTC. Translation: CSVVYRGPNEQFF.

This clonotype was recorded at least ten times. The chain carries TRBV30 and TRBJ2-7; either TRBD1 or TRBD2 may supply D (5 bases each). V was cut by 0 bases and J by 3 bases, with 12 bases left in between. Germline V lookup: CDR1 GTSNPN, CDR2 SVGIG (reference sequence). This CDR3 region has 14 residues. CDR3 sequence: CAWSVGTDFYEQYF. The DNA for the CDR3 is TGTGCCTGGAGTGTAGGGACGGATTTCTACGAGCAGTACTTC.

The rearrangement uses TRBV7-9 and TRBJ2-3; the match to TRBD2 covers 8 bases. Germline CDR1 reads SEHNR; CDR2 reads FQNEAQ (reference sequence). V shed 7 bases, J shed 4 bases, and the junction held 7 bases outside the gene matches. The CDR3 totals 14 residues. The CDR3 protein is CASTAGVWADTQYF. DNA of the CDR3: TGTGCCAGCACAGCGGGAGTTTGGGCAGATACGCAGTATTTT.

This sequence joins TRBV20-1 and TRBJ2-1; 10 bases fit TRBD2. The germline V gene encodes CDR1 DFQATT and CDR2 SNEGSKA (reference sequence). With 5 bases clipped from V and 5 bases from J, the junction kept 6 bases outside the gene matches. The CDR3 totals 14 residues. CDR3: CSALTSGINNEQFF. CDR3 in DNA: TGCAGTGCTCTCACTAGCGGGATAAACAATGAGCAGTTCTTC.